This paragraph reports one T cell receptor (beta chain). Trimming removed 3 bases from V and 2 bases from J, with 12 bases in between. The germline CDR1 and CDR2 sequences are SGHDT and YYEEEE. The CDR3 consists of 15 residues. Clones were read by immunoSEQ multiplex PCR, and TCRdb kept only the in-frame ones, dropping some. Of roughly 710,000 clones listed, 70% to 90% are singletons. This sample was taken from a study of shared T cell receptors in the human thymus. The data were also submitted as part of a second study, on human thymus T cells. That source notes: The thymus was resected at corrective cardiac surgery. It looked as if thymic and blood repertoires used V and J genes in a biased way. There were highly overlapping thymic repertoires among unrelated individuals, as related research reported.

The TCR comes from a girl younger than two with a congenital heart defect. The chain joins TRBV5-6 to TRBJ2-1; D is perhaps TRBD2 (5 bases). Sequencing input: thymocytes. The CDR3 nucleotides are TGTGCCAGCAGCTGGGCCCCCGGGACCTACAATGAGCAGTTCTTC. It yields the protein CASSWAPGTYNEQFF. Combining the CDR3 with reference TRBV5-6 and TRBJ2-1 gives the whole variable domain DAGVTQSPTHLIKTRGQQVTLRCSPKSGHDTVSWYQQALGQGPQFIFQYYEEEERQRGNFPDRFSGHQFPNYSSELNVNALLLGDSALYLCASSWAPGTYNEQFFGPGTRLTVL.